This is a list of T cell receptor beta chains from one sample in a study of blood T cell repertoires in COVID-19. Some clones are missing from TCRdb's copy, which holds only in-frame ones; the method was immunoSEQ multiplex PCR. The repertoire holds roughly 59,000 clones, with roughly three quarters as singletons. Sequencing was done on a sample of peripheral blood. The receptor source for this set is a man of 80 years or more with acute or convalescent COVID-19. Both conserved end residues are trimmed from each CDR3. Fields, in order: J gene, V gene, CDR3 protein.

>TRBJ1-2|TRBV7-9
ASSQGQVGGDT
>TRBJ2-1|TRBV12-5
ASGLREDHEQF
>TRBJ2-2|TRBV7-3
ASSSTPRGVLGELF
>TRBJ2-7|TRBV11-1
ASSLTGTGDYEQY
>TRBJ1-5|TRBV6-5
ASSGVGFNQPQH
>TRBJ1-4|TRBV2
ASSVTPSNEKLF
>TRBJ2-2|TRBV6-2/TRBV6-3
ASSPRGGGTGELF
>TRBJ2-3|TRBV10-3
AIMATDTQY
>TRBJ2-3|TRBV7-9
ASSSRTGSADTQY
>TRBJ2-5|TRBV19
ASRRTGAYQETQY
>TRBJ1-2|TRBV10-3
AISRDSPNYGYT
>TRBJ1-4|TRBV18
ASSPKTGLTNEKLF
>TRBJ1-2|TRBV20-1
SASFREGAVGYT
>TRBJ1-5|TRBV6-6
ASSDVTGGNQPQH
>TRBJ1-5|TRBV19
ASSIGQGYSNQPQH
>TRBJ1-3|TRBV4-1
ASAALLSGNTIY
>TRBJ2-1|TRBV14
ASSQRQRYNEQF
>TRBJ2-5|TRBV4-3
ASSQGGGGETQY
>TRBJ1-3|TRBV3-1/TRBV3-2
ASSAGMGFGNTIY
>TRBJ2-7|TRBV5-6
ASSPGRRFSLEQY
>TRBJ2-2|TRBV27
ASSLTGGTGELF
>TRBJ1-5|TRBV2
ASSPDSLAQH